This T cell receptor beta chain was profiled in a study of Graves' ophthalmopathy and Graves' hyperthyroidism. RNA served as the template for amplifying TCR beta CDR3 regions. First-round RT-PCR relied on HTBI primers, and a second-round multiplex PCR came next. One entry per CDR3 protein results from TCRdb running MiXCR on the multiplex PCR reads. The sample records 650,000 to 800,000 distinct CDR3 sequences, about two fifths being singletons. Between the trimmed V and J ends, which lost 11 bases and 11 bases, there was a span of 18 bases. This CDR3 contains 12 residues. Germline-derived CDR1 and CDR2 are ENHRY and SYGVKD. This clonotype was observed at least ten times.

The source is an adult man with Graves' ophthalmopathy. V usage is TRBV10-3 and J usage is TRBJ1-4; D may be TRBD1 (6 bases). Sequencing used peripheral blood. In DNA, the CDR3 is TGTGCCGCAGGGGATTCTGAGGAGAAACTGTTTTTT. Its translation is CAAGDSEEKLFF.